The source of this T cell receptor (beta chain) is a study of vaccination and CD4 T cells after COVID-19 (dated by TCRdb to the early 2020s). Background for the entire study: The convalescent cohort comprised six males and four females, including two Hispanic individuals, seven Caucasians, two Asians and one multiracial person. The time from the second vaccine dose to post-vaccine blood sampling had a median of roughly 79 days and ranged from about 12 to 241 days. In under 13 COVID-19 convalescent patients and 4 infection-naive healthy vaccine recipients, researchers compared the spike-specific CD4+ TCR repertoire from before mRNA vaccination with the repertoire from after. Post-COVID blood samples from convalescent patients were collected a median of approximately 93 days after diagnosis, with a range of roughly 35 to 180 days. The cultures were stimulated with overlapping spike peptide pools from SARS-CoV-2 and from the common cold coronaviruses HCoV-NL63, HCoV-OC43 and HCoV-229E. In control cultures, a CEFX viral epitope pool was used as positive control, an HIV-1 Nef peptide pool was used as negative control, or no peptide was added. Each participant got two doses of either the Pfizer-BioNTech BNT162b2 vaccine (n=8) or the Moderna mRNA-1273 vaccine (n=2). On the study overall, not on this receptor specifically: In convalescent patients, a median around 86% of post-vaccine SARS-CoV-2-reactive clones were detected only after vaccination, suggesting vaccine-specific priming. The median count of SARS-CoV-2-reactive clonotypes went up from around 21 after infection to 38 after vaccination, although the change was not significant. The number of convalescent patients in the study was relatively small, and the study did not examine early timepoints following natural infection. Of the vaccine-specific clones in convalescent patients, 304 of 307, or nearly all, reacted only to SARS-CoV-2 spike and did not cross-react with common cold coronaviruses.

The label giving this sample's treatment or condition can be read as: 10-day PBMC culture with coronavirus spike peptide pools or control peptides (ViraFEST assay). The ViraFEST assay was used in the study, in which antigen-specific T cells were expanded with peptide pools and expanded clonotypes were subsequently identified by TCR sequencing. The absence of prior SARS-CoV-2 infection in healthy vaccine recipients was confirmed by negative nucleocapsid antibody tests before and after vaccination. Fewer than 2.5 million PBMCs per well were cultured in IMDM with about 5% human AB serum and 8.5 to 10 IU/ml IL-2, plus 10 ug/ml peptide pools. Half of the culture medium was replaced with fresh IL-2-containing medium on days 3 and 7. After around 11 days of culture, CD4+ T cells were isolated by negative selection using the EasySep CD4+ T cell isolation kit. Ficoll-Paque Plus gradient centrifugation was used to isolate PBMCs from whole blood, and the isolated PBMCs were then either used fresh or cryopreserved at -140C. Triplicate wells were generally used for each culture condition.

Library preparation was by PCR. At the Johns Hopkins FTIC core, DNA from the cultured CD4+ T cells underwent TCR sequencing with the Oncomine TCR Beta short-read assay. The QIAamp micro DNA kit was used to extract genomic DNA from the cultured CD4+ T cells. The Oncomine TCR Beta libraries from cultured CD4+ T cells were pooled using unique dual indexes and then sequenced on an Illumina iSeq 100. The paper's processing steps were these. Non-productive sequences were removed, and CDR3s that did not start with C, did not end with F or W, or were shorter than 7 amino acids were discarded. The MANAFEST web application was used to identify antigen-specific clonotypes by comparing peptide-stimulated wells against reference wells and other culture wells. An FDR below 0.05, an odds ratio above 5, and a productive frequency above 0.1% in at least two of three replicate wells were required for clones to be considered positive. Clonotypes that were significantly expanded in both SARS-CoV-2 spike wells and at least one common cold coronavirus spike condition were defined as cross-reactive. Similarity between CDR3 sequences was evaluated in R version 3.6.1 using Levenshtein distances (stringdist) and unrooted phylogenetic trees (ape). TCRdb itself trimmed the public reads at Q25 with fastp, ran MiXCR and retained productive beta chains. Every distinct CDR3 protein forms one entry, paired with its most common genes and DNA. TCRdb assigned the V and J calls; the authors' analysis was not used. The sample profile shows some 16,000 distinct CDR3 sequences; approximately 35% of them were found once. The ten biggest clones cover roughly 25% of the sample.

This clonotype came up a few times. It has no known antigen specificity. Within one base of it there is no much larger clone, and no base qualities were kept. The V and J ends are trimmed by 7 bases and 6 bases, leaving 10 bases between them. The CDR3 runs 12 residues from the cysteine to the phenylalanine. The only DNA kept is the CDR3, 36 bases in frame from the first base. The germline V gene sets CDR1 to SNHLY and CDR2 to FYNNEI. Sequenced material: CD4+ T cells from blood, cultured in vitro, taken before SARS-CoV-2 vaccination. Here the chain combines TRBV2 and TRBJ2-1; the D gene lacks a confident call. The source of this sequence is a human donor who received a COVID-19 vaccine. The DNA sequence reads TGTGCCAGCAATAGGGATCCCAATGAGCAGTTCTTC. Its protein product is CASNRDPNEQFF.